In this sample, the clone carrying this T cell receptor beta chain turned up once. Those enrolled in Seattle joined during active infection and were followed longitudinally afterward. As handled by the study authors: Researchers report that nucleated cell counts were estimated from reference gene primer amplification. Clones were read by immunoSEQ multiplex PCR, and TCRdb kept only the in-frame ones, dropping some. D and trimming were read from the DNA, whereas the V and J calls and clone size are those reported in that table. Of some 49,000 clones detected, 85% to 95% appear once; the ten largest clones hold around 1%. V dropped 3 bases and J dropped 4 bases, with 10 bases sitting between them. The CDR3 consists of 13 residues. Germline V lookup: CDR1 SGHAT, CDR2 FQNNGV. These data belong to a study of blood T cell repertoires in COVID-19. About the study: Samples taken during acute and convalescent COVID-19 were collected in the United States, Italy and Spain. PBMCs, B-cell-depleted T cells, or T cells were the source of the cDNA or gDNA that made up the material.

The material sequenced was peripheral blood. The gene calls are TRBV11-2 and TRBJ2-7; D perhaps matches TRBD1 (6 bases). This receptor was identified in a man aged 60 to 75 with COVID-19, enrolled during active disease. The CDR3 DNA sequence: TGTGCCAGCAGCTTTCAGGGGTTTTACGAGCAGTACTTC. This gives the protein CASSFQGFYEQYF.